Shown below are 19 T cell receptor beta chains from a single sample sequenced in a study of Ad26.COV2.S vaccination and SARS-CoV-2 variants. Clones were sequenced by immunoSEQ multiplex PCR, and TCRdb holds only the in-frame ones, with some missing. The sample lists fewer than 100,000 clones, approximately 82% occurring once. The material was peripheral blood, obtained after recovery from COVID-19. The origin of the receptors is a human donor who had recovered from COVID-19.

This clone was seen more than once but under ten times. This chain links TRBV4-3 with TRBJ2-1; 9 bases are shared with TRBD2. The CDR3 runs to 15 residues. Germline CDR1 and CDR2: LGHNA and YSLEER. Losses at the gene ends were 0 bases for V and 6 bases for J; bases not matched to a gene: 3. Here the CDR3 DNA reads TGCGCCAGCAGCCAAGAGCCAGCGGGAGGCAATGAGCAGTTCTTC. It specifies CASSQEPAGGNEQFF.

The count of this clone is one. The genes are TRBV20-1 and TRBJ2-1; unclear D gene. CDR1 and CDR2 (germline): DFQATT, SNEGSKA (reference sequence). The V end lost 3 bases, the J end lost 7 bases, and 10 bases lay between the germline ends. The CDR3 totals 12 residues. CDR3 region: CSASITRNEQFF. For the CDR3, the DNA is TGCAGTGCTAGTATAACCAGAAATGAGCAGTTCTTC.

J is TRBJ1-2 and V is TRBV10-1; D uncertain. The V gene lost 7 bases and the J gene lost 2 bases, with 2 bases spanning the gap. This CDR3 is 10 amino acids long. CDR1 WNHNN and CDR2 SYGVQD come from the germline V gene (reference sequence). CDR3 residues: CASKNYGYTF. The DNA of the CDR3 is TGCGCCAGCAAAAACTATGGCTACACCTTC.

Turning to this clone: Sequence at one end of the junction differs from germline and may be a read error. The V call is TRBV15, the J call TRBJ2-5; D remains unclear. The CDR3 is 12 amino acids. Germline loops: CDR1 LNHNV, CDR2 YYDKDF (reference sequence). CDR3 DNA: TGTGCCACCAGCAATTACGCAGAGGCCCAGTACTTC. It encodes CATSNYAEAQYF.

V is TRBV28 and J is TRBJ2-7, with D maybe TRBD2 (6 bases). CDR1 and CDR2 from the germline V gene are MDHEN and SYDVKM. V lost 5 bases to trimming and J lost 7 bases, with 12 bases between them. There are 12 residues in the CDR3. In DNA form, the CDR3 reads TGTGCCAGCAGTCCACCTGGGGGGGAGCAGTACTTC. Translating it yields CASSPPGGEQYF.

The CDR3 loop reads CASTPRGAFYNEQFF. CDR3 nucleotide sequence: TGTGCCAGCACCCCTCGGGGGGCGTTTTACAATGAGCAGTTCTTC. The chain couples TRBV6-6 to TRBJ2-1; D may be TRBD2 (7 bases). V was pared by 7 bases and J by 4 bases, with 17 bases between. Germline assignment: CDR1 MNHNY and CDR2 SVGAGI (reference sequence). This CDR3 is 15 amino acids long.

The chain recombines TRBV7-9 with TRBJ2-5; D ambiguous. CDR1 SEHNR and CDR2 FQNEAQ come from the germline V gene (reference sequence). This CDR3 contains 12 residues. Trimming took 3 bases from V and 5 from J, leaving 7 bases between them. The CDR3 DNA sequence: TGTGCCAGCAGCTTTGACTTGGAGACCCAGTACTTC. It translates to CASSFDLETQYF.

This sequence joins TRBV27 and TRBJ1-1; no reliable D call. V was shortened by 3 bases and J by 1 base, with 6 bases between the two germline ends. The germline V gene encodes CDR1 MNHEY and CDR2 SMNVEV (reference sequence). The CDR3 consists of 13 residues. For the CDR3, the DNA is TGTGCCAGCAGTTTCTGGGAGAACACTGAAGCTTTCTTT. Protein sequence: CASSFWENTEAFF.

The chain recombines TRBV3-1 (or the pseudogene TRBV3-2) with TRBJ2-7, with D hard to call. Per the germline V gene, CDR1 is LGHDT and CDR2 is YNNKEL (reference sequence). Trimming took 3 bases from V and 4 from J, leaving 7 bases between them. The CDR3 runs to 12 residues. CDR3: CASSQTPYEQYF. The CDR3 DNA sequence: TGTGCCAGCAGCCAGACGCCTTACGAGCAGTACTTC.

CDR3 sequence reads: CASSYSGVYGYTF. In nucleotides, the CDR3 is TGTGCCAGCAGTTACTCTGGGGTCTATGGCTACACCTTC. The rearrangement joins TRBV6-6 to TRBJ1-2; the D is unclear. There are 13 residues in the CDR3. From germline, CDR1 is MNHNY and CDR2 SVGAGI (reference sequence). V lost 0 bases and J lost 4, with 6 bases in between.

This clone was counted only a few times. This chain uses TRBV5-4 with TRBJ2-7, with 9 positions matching TRBD1. Germline CDR1 reads SGHNT; CDR2 reads YYREEE (reference sequence). The CDR3 has 15 residues. The junction had 6 bases not matched to a gene; V was cut back by 0 bases and J by 5 bases. The CDR3 nucleotides are TGTGCCAGCAGCTTGGGGGGACAGGGTCTGGACGAGCAGTACTTC. Amino acids: CASSLGGQGLDEQYF. Together with reference TRBV5-4 and TRBJ2-7, the CDR3 gives the full variable domain: ETGVTQSPTHLIKTRGQQVTLRCSSQSGHNTVSWYQQALGQGPQFIFQYYREEENGRGNFPPRFSGLQFPNYSSELNVNALELDDSALYLCASSLGGQGLDEQYFGPGTRLTVT.

The V and J genes are TRBV28 and TRBJ1-2, with 7 bases that match TRBD1. Per germline, CDR1 MDHEN and CDR2 SYDVKM. The junction had 11 bases not matched to a gene; V was cut back by 3 bases and J by 4 bases. CDR3 length: 16 residues. The CDR3 nucleotides are TGTGCCAGCAGTTTGTTGACAGGGATCGGTGGCTATGGCTACACCTTC. This gives the protein CASSLLTGIGGYGYTF.

V is TRBV5-1 and J is TRBJ2-2; D might be TRBD1 or TRBD2, each matching 5 bases. The CDR3 consists of 12 residues. V shed 5 bases and J shed 6 bases, with 8 bases lying between them. Germline V lookup: CDR1 SGHRS, CDR2 YFSETQ. Here the CDR3 DNA reads TGCGCCAGCAGACAGGAGGCCGGGGAGCTGTTTTTT. This encodes CASRQEAGELFF.

This chain joins TRBV18 and TRBJ1-1; tentative D call: TRBD1 (5 bases). Germline loops: CDR1 KGHSH, CDR2 LQKENI. The germline V and J ends were trimmed by 5 bases and 8 bases, with 9 bases remaining between them. The CDR3 consists of 11 residues. CDR3 coding DNA: TGTGCCAGCTCAGCGGGGGGGGAAGCTTTCTTT. Translation: CASSAGGEAFF.

V usage is TRBV21-1 and J usage is TRBJ2-6; TRBD1, the D gene given by the table, was not confirmed from the DNA. TRBV21-1 corresponds to a pseudogene. The CDR3 has 16 residues. Here the CDR3 reads CASSKSQHPGANVLTF. The CDR3 DNA reads as TGTGCCAGCAGCAAATCACAACACCCTGGGGCCAACGTCCTGACTTTC.

This chain connects TRBV7-9 to TRBJ2-5; the match to TRBD2 covers 8 bases. The CDR3 extends over 17 amino acids. CDR1 is SEHNR, CDR2 FQNEAQ, per germline (reference sequence). V was pared by 10 bases and J by 2 bases, with 18 bases of the junction left unmatched. CDR3 region: CATAGPGTRKWQETQYF. The CDR3 DNA reads as TGTGCCACCGCGGGCCCAGGGACTAGGAAGTGGCAAGAGACCCAGTACTTC.

This chain joins TRBV5-6 and TRBJ1-2, with D possibly being TRBD1 (6 bases). V lost 0 bases and J lost 2, with 11 bases in between. Germline lookup yields CDR1 SGHDT and CDR2 YYEEEE. The CDR3 spans 15 residues. CDR3 coding DNA: TGTGCCAGCAGCTTGGGGCAGGGGAGCAACTATGGCTACACCTTC. Translating gives CASSLGQGSNYGYTF. The variable domain in full, completed from reference TRBV5-6 and TRBJ1-2, reads DAGVTQSPTHLIKTRGQQVTLRCSPKSGHDTVSWYQQALGQGPQFIFQYYEEEERQRGNFPDRFSGHQFPNYSSELNVNALLLGDSALYLCASSLGQGSNYGYTFGSGTRLTVV.

J is TRBJ2-7 and V is TRBV3-1 (or the pseudogene TRBV3-2), with 7 positions matching TRBD2. Germline CDR1 is LGHDT and CDR2 is YNNKEL (reference sequence). This CDR3 has 15 residues. With V trimmed by 3 bases and J by 6 bases, 11 bases remained unmatched. This chain's CDR3 is CASSHFRGVSVEQYF. As DNA, the CDR3 is TGTGCCAGCAGCCACTTTCGGGGGGTGAGCGTCGAGCAGTACTTC.

Written as DNA, the CDR3 is TGTGCCAGCAGTGAATACCCCACGGGACCAGGCGTTGAAAAACTGTTTTTT. Translation: CASSEYPTGPGVEKLFF. This rearrangement joins TRBV25-1 to TRBJ1-4; maybe TRBD1 (5 bases). Germline CDR1 MGHDK, CDR2 SYGVNS. The CDR3 is 17 residues long. V was clipped by 0 bases and J by 7 bases, with 18 bases between them.